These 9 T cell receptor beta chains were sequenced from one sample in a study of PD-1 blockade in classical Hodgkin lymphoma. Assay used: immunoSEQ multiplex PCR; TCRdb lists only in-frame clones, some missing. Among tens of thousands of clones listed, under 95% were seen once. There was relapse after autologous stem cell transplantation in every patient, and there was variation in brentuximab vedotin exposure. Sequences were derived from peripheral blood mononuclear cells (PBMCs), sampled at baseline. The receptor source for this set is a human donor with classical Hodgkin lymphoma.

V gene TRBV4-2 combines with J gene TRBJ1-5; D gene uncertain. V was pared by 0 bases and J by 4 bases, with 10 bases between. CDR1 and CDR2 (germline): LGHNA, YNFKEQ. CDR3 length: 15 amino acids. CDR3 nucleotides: TGTGCCAGCAGCCAAGAGGGCAGCGCGAATCAGCCCCAGCATTTT. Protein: CASSQEGSANQPQHF.

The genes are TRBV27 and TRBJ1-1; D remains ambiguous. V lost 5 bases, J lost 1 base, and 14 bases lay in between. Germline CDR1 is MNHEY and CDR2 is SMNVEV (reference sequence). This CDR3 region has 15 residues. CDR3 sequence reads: CASSPIPPENTEAFF. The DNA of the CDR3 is TGTGCCAGCAGTCCGATTCCGCCCGAGAACACTGAAGCTTTCTTT.

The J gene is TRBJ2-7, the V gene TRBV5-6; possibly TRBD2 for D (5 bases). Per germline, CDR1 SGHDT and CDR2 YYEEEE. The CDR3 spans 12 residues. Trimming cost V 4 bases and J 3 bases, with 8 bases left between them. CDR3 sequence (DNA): TGTGCCAGCAGCAGACTAAGCTACGAGCAGTACTTC. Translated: CASSRLSYEQYF.

The CDR3 DNA sequence: TGTGCCAGCAGCCTAACAGGGGGGACTGAAGCTTTCTTT. It translates to CASSLTGGTEAFF. The chain carries TRBV7-2 and TRBJ1-1, with 8 bases matching TRBD1. The trim removed 5 bases at V and 5 bases at J, leaving 4 bases unmatched. The CDR3 length is 13 residues. From germline, CDR1 is SGHTA and CDR2 FQGNSA.

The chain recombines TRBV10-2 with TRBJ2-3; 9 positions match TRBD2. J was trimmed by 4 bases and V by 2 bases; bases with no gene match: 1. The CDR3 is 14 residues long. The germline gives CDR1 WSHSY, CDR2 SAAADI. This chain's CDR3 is CASSEGLAPDTQYF. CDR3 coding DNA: TGCGCCAGCAGTGAGGGACTAGCGCCAGATACGCAGTATTTT.

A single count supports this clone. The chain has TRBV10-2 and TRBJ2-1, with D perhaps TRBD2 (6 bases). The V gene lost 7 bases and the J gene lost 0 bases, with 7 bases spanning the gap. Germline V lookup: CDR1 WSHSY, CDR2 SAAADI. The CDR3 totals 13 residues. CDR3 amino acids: CASTTSSYNEQFF. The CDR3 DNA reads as TGCGCCAGCACGACTAGCTCCTACAATGAGCAGTTCTTC.

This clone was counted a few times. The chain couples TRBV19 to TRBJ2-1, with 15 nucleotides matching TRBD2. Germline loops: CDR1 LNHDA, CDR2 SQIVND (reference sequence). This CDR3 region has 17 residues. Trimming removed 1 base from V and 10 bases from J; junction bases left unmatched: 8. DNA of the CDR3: TGTGCCAGTAGTATAGGGAGGACTAGCGGGAGGGCATGGGAGCAGTTCTTC. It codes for CASSIGRTSGRAWEQFF. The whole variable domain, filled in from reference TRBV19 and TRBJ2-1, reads DGGITQSPKYLFRKEGQNVTLSCEQNLNHDAMYWYRQDPGQGLRLIYYSQIVNDFQKGDIAEGYSVSREKKESFPLTVTSAQKNPTAFYLCASSIGRTSGRAWEQFFGPGTRLTVL.

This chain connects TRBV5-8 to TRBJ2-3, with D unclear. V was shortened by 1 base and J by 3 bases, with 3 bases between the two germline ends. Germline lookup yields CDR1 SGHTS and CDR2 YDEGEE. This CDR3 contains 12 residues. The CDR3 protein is CASSLWTDTQYF. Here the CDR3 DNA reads TGTGCCAGCAGCTTGTGGACAGATACGCAGTATTTT.

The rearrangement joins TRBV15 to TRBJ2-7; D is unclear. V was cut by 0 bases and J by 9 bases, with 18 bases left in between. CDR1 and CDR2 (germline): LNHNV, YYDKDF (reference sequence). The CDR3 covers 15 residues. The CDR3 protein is CATSRDTRPPERQYF. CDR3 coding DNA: TGTGCCACCAGCAGAGATACGCGACCCCCCGAGCGGCAGTACTTC.